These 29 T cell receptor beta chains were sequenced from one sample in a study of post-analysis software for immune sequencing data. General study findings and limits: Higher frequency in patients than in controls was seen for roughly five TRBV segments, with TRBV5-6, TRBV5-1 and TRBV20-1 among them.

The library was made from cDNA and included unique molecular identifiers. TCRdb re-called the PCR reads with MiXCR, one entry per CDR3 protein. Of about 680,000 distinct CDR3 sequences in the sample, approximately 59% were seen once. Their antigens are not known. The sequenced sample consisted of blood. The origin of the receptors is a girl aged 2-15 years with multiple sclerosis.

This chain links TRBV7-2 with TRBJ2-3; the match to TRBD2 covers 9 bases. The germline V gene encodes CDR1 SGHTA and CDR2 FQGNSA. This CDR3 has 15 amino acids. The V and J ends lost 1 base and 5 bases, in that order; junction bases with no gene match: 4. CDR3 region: CASSLGGGAGDTQYF. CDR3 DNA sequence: TGTGCCAGCAGCTTAGGCGGGGGGGCGGGAGATACGCAGTATTTT.

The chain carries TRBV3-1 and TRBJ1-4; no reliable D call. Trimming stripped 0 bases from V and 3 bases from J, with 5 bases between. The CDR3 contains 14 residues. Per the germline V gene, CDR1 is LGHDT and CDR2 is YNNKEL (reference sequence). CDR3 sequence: CASSQDLANEKLFF. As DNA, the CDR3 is TGTGCCAGCAGCCAAGATCTGGCTAATGAAAAACTGTTTTTT.

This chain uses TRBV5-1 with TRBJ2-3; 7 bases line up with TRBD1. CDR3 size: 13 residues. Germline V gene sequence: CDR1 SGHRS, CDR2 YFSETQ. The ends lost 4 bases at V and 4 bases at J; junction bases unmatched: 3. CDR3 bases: TGCGCCAGCAGCACCACAGGGGCAGATACGCAGTATTTT. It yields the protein CASSTTGADTQYF.

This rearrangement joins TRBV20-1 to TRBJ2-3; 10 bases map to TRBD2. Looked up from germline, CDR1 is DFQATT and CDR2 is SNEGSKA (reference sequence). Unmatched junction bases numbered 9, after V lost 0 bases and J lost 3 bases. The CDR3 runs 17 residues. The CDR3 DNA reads TGCAGTGCTAGAGATTTACCCCGTAGCGGGAGGACAGATACGCAGTATTTT. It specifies CSARDLPRSGRTDTQYF.

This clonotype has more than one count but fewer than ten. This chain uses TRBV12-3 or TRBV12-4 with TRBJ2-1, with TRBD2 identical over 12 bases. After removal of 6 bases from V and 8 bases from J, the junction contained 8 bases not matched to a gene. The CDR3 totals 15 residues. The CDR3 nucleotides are TGTGCCAGCAGCCCTAGACTAGCGGGAGACCATGAGCAGTTCTTC. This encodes CASSPRLAGDHEQFF.

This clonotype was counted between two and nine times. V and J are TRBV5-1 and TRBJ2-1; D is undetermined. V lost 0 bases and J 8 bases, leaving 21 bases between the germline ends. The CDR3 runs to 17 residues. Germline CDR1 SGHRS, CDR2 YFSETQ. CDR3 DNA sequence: TGCGCCAGCAGCTTGGGTTCAGGTCTTAGACAAAATTATGAGCAGTTCTTC. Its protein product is CASSLGSGLRQNYEQFF.

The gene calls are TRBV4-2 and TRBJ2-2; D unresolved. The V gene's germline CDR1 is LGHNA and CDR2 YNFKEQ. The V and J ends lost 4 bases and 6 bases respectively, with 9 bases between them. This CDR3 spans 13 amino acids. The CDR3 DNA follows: TGTGCCAGCAGCCGAGCACCCCCCGGGGAGCTGTTTTTT. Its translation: CASSRAPPGELFF.

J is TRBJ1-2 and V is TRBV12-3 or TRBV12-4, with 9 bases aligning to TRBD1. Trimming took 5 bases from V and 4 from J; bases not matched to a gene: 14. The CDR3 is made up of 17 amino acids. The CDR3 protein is CASSPWPRGQGAYGYTF. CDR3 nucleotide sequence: TGTGCCAGCAGTCCCTGGCCCAGGGGACAGGGCGCCTATGGCTACACCTTC.

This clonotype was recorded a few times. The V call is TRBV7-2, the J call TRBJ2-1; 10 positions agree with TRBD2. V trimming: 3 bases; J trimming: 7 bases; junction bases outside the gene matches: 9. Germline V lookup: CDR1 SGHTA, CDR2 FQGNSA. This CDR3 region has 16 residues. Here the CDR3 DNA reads TGTGCCAGCAGCTTTGAGCGGGGGGGCCATTCAAATGAGCAGTTCTTC. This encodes CASSFERGGHSNEQFF.

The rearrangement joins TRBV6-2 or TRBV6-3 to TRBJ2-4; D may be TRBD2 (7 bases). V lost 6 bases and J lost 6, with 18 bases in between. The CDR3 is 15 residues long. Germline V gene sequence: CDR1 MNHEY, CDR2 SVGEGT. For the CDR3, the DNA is TGTGCCAGCAGCCCTCCGGGGGGACAAACAAACATTCAGTACTTC. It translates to CASSPPGGQTNIQYF.

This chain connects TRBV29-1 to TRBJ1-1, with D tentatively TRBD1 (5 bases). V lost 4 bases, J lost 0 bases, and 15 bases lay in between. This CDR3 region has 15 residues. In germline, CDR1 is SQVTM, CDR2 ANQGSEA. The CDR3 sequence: CSVASSGVLNTEAFF. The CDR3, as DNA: TGCAGCGTTGCATCTTCGGGGGTTTTGAACACTGAAGCTTTCTTT. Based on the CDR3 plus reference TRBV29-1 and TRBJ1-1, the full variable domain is SAVISQKPSRDICQRGTSLTIQCQVDSQVTMMFWYRQQPGQSLTLIATANQGSEATYESGFVIDKFPISRPNLTFSTLTVSNMSPEDSSIYLCSVASSGVLNTEAFFGQGTRLTVV.

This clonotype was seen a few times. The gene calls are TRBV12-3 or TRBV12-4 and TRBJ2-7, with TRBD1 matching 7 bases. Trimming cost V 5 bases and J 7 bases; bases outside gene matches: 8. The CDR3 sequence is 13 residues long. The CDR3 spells CASSRDRVGEQYF. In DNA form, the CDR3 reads TGTGCCAGCAGTCGAGACAGGGTTGGAGAGCAGTACTTC.

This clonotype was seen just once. CDR3 sequence reads: CASSHGTAVYGYTF. Written as DNA, the CDR3 is TGTGCCAGCAGTCACGGGACAGCGGTCTATGGCTACACCTTC. V gene TRBV12-3 or TRBV12-4 combines with J gene TRBJ1-2, with 7 positions matching TRBD1. V lost 5 bases, J lost 4 bases, and 7 bases stayed unmatched. The CDR3 is made up of 14 amino acids.

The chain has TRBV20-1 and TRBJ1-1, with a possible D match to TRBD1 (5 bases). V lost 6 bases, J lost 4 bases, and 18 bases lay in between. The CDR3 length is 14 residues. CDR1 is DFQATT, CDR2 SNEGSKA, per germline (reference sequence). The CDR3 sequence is CSAHYGTGGTEAFF. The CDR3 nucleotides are TGCAGTGCCCACTACGGAACGGGGGGCACTGAAGCTTTCTTT.

The CDR3 DNA reads as TGCGCCAGCAGCTTAAGAGGACTGGAGGTAGATACGCAGTATTTT. It specifies CASSLRGLEVDTQYF. This chain uses TRBV5-1 with TRBJ2-3; perhaps TRBD2 as D (5 bases). The ends were cut back, 2 bases at V and 5 bases at J, with 15 bases in the middle. The CDR3 runs to 15 residues. CDR1 and CDR2 from the germline V gene are SGHRS and YFSETQ.

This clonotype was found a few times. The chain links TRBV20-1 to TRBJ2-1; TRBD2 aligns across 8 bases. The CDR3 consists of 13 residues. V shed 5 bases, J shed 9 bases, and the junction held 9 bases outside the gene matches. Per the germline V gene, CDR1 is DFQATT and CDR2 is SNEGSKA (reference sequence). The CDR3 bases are TGCAGTGCTCCGGGACTAGAGGCTGCTGAGCAGTTCTTC. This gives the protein CSAPGLEAAEQFF.

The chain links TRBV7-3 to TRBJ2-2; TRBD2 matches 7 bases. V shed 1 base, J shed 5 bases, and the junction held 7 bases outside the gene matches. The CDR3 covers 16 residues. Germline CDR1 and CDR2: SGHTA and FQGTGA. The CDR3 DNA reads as TGTGCCAGCAGCTTAATGGCGGGGGTGTCTACCGGGGAGCTGTTTTTT. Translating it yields CASSLMAGVSTGELFF.

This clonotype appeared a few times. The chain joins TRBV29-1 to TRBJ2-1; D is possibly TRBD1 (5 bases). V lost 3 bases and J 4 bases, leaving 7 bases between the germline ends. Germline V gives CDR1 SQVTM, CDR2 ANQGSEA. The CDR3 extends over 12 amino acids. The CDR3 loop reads CSVDDSYNEQFF. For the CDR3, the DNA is TGCAGCGTTGACGACAGTTACAATGAGCAGTTCTTC.

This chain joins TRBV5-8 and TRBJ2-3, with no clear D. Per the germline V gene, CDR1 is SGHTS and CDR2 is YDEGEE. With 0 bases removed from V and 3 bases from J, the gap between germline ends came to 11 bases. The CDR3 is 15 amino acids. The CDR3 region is CASSLGQILTDTQYF. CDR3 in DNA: TGTGCCAGCAGCTTGGGGCAGATACTTACAGATACGCAGTATTTT.

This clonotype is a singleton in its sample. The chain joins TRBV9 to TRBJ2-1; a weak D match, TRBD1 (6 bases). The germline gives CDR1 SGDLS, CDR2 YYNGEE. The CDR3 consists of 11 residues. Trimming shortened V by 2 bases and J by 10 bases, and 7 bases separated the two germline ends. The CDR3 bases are TGTGCCAGCAGCGTGGGGACAGAGCAGTTCTTC. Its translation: CASSVGTEQFF.

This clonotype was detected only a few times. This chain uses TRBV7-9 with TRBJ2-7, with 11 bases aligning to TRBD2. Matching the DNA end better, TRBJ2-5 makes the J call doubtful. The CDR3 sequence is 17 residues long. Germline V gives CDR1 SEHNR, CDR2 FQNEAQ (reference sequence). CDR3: CASSPPLAGGLLETQYF. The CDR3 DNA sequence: TGTGCCAGCAGCCCCCCCCTAGCGGGGGGCCTCCTGGAGACCCAGTACTTC.

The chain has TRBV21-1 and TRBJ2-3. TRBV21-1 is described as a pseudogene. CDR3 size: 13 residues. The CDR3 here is CASSKDRTDTQYF. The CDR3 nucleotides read TGTGCCAGCAGCAAAGACCGCACAGATACGCAGTATTTT.

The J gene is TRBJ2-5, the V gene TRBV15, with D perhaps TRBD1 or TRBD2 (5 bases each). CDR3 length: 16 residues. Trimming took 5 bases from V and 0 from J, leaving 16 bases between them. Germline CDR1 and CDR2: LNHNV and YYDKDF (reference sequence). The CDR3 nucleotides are TGTGCCACCAGCCCTTACAGGCAGGGACACCAAGAGACCCAGTACTTC. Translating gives CATSPYRQGHQETQYF.

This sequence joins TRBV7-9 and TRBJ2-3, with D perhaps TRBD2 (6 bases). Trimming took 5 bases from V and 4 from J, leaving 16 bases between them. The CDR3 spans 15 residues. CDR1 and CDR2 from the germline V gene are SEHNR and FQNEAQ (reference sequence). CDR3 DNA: TGTGCCAGCAGCCTGGGACTCGTAGACTCAGATACGCAGTATTTT. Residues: CASSLGLVDSDTQYF.

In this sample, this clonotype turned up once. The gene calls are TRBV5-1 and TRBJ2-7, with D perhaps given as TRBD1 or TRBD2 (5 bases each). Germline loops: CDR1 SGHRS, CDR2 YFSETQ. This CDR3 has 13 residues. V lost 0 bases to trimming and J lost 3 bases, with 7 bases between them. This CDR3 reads CASSLGDHYEQYF. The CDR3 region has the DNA TGCGCCAGCAGCTTGGGGGACCACTACGAGCAGTACTTC.

As DNA, the CDR3 is TGTGCCAGCGGTTTGACAGGGTCTGGTGTTGAGCAGTTCTTC. Amino acids: CASGLTGSGVEQFF. This chain connects TRBV2 to TRBJ2-1; 7 nucleotides agree with TRBD1. The CDR3 covers 14 residues. J lost 9 bases, V lost 8 bases, and 13 bases had no gene match. Germline CDR1 is SNHLY and CDR2 is FYNNEI.

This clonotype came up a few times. The CDR3 spells CASSSEDTYPQETQYF. The DNA of the CDR3 is TGTGCCAGCAGTTCGGAGGACACCTACCCCCAAGAGACCCAGTACTTC. V usage is TRBV27 and J usage is TRBJ2-5; D assignment may be TRBD1 or TRBD2 (5 bases each). Germline V gives CDR1 MNHEY, CDR2 SMNVEV (reference sequence). The germline V and J ends were trimmed by 4 bases and 1 base, with 16 bases remaining between them. The CDR3 covers 16 residues.

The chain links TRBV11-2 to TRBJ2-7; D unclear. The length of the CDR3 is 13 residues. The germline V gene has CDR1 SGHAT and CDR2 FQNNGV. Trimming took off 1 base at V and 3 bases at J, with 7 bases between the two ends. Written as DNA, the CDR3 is TGTGCCAGCAGCTTAGTTCCGAACTACGAGCAGTACTTC. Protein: CASSLVPNYEQYF.

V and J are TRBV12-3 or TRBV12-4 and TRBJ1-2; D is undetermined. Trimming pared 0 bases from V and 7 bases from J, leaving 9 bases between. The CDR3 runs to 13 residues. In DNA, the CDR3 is TGTGCCAGCAGTTTAGCGCTCAAGGGTGGCTACACCTTC. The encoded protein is CASSLALKGGYTF.